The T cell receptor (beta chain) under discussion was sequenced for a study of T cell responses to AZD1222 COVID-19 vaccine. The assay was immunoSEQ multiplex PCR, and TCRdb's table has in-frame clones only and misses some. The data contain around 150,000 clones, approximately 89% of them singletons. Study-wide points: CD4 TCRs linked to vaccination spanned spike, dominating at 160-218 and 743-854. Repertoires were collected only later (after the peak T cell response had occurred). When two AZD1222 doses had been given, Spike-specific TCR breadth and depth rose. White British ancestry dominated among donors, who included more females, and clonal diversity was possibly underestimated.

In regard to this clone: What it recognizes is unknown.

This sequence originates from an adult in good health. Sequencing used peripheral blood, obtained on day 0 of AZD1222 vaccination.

The CDR3 region is CASSLVAGNTEAFF. In DNA form, the CDR3 reads TGCGCCAGCAGCTTGGTTGCGGGGAACACTGAAGCTTTCTTT. The rearrangement links TRBV5-1 to TRBJ1-1; D not resolved. The germline gives CDR1 SGHRS, CDR2 YFSETQ. Trimming removed 0 bases at V and 1 base at J, with 7 bases between. This CDR3 has 14 amino acids.